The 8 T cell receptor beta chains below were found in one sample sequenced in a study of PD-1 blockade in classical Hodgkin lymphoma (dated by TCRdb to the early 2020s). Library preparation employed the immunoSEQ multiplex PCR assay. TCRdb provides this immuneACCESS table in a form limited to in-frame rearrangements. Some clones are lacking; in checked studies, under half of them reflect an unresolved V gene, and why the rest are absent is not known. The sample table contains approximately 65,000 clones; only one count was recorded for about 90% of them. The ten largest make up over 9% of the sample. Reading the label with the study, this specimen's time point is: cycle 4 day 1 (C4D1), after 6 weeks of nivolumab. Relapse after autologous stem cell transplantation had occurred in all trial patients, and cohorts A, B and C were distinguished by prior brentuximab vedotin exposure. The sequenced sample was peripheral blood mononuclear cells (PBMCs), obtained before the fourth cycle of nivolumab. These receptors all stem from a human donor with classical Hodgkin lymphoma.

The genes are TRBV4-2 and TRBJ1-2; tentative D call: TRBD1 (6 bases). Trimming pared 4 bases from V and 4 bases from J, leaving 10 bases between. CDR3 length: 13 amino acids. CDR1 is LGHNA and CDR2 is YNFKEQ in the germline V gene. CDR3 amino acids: CASSLQGTYGYTF. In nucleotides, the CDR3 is TGTGCCAGCAGCCTGCAGGGGACCTATGGCTACACCTTC.

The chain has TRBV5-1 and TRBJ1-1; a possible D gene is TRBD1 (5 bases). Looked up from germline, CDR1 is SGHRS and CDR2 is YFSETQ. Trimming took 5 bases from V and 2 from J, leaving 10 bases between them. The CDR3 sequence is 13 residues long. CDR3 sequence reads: CASSSQGNTEAFF. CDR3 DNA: TGCGCCAGCAGTTCCCAGGGAAACACTGAAGCTTTCTTT.

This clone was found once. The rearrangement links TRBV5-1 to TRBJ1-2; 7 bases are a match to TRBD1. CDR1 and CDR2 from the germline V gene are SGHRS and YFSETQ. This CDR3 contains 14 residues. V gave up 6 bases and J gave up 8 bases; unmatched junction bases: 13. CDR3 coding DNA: TGCGCCAGCACCGTCATCGAGGGACAGCGAGGCTACACCTTC. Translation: CASTVIEGQRGYTF. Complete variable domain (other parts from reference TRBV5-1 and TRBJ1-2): KAGVTQTPRYLIKTRGQQVTLSCSPISGHRSVSWYQQTPGQGLQFLFEYFSETQRNKGNFPGRFSGRQFSNSRSEMNVSTLELGDSALYLCASTVIEGQRGYTFGSGTRLTVV.

CDR3 in DNA: TGCAGTGCGCTGACAGGGCGCGAGCAGTACTTC. Translating gives CSALTGREQYF. The rearrangement uses TRBV20-1 and TRBJ2-7; 7 nucleotides line up with TRBD1. This CDR3 comprises 11 residues. From germline, CDR1 is DFQATT and CDR2 SNEGSKA (reference sequence). The J segment lost 6 bases and the V segment lost 6 bases, leaving 5 bases of the junction unmatched.

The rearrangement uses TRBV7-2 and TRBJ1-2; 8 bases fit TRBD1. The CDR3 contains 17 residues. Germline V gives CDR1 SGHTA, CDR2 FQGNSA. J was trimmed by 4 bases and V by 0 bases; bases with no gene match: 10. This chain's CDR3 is CASSLAPGTGLRYGYTF. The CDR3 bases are TGTGCCAGCAGCTTAGCCCCCGGGACAGGATTACGCTATGGCTACACCTTC.

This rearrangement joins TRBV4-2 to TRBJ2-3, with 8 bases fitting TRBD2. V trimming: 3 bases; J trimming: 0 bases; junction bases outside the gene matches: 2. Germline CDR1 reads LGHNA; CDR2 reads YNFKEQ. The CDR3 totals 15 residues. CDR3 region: CASSQAGGSTDTQYF. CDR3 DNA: TGTGCCAGCAGCCAGGCGGGGGGTAGCACAGATACGCAGTATTTT.

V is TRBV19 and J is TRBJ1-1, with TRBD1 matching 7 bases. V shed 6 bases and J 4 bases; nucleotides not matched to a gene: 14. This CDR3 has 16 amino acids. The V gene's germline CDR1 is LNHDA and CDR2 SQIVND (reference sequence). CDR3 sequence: CASSFINTGVSTEAFF. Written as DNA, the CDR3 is TGTGCCAGTAGCTTCATAAATACAGGGGTGAGCACTGAAGCTTTCTTT.

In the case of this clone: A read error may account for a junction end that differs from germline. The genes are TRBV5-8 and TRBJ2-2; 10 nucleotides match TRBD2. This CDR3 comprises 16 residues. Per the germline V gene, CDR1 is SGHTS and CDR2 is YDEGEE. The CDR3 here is CASSLGTSGVRGELFF. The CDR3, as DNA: TGTGCCAGCAGTTTGGGAACTAGCGGGGTTCGCGGGGAGCTGTTTTTT.